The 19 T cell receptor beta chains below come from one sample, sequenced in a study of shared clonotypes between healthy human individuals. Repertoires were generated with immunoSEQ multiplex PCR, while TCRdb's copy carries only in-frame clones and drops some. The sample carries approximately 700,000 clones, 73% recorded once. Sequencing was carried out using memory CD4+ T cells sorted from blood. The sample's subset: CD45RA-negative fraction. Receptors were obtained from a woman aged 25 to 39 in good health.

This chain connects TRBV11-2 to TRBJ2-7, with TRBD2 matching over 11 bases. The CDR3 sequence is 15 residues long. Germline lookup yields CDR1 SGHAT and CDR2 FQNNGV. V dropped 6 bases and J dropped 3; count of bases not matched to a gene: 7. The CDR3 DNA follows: TGTGCCAGCAGTCAATCCGGGACTAGCGGCTACGAGCAGTACTTC. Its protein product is CASSQSGTSGYEQYF.

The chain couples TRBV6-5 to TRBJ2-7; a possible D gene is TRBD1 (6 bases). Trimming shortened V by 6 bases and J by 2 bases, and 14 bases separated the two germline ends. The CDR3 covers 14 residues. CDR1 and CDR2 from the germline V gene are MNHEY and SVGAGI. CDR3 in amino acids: CASRGTGLTYEQYF. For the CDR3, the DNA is TGTGCCAGCAGGGGTACAGGGTTAACCTACGAGCAGTACTTC.

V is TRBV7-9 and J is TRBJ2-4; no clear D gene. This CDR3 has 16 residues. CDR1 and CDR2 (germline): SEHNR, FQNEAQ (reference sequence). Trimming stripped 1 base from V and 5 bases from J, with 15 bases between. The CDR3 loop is CASSLDWSSTQNIQYF. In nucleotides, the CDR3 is TGTGCCAGCAGCTTAGACTGGTCCTCAACTCAAAACATTCAGTACTTC.

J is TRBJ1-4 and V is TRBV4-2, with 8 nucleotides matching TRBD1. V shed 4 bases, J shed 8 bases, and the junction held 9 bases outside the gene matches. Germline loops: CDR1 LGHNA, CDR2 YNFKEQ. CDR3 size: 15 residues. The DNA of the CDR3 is TGTGCCAGCAGCCCGGCTCAGGGGGCGGACGAAAAACTGTTTTTT. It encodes CASSPAQGADEKLFF.

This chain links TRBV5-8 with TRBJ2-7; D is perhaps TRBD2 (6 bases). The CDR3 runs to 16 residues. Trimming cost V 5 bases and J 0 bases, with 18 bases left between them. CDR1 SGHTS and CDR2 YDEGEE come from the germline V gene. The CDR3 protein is CASRRGTESPSYEQYF. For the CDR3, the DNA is TGTGCCAGCAGACGCGGGACCGAGAGTCCCTCCTACGAGCAGTACTTC. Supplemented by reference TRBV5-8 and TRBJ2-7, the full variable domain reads EAGVTQSPTHLIKTRGQQATLRCSPISGHTSVYWYQQALGLGLQFLLWYDEGEERNRGNFPPRFSGRQFPNYSSELNVNALELEDSALYLCASRRGTESPSYEQYFGPGTRLTVT.

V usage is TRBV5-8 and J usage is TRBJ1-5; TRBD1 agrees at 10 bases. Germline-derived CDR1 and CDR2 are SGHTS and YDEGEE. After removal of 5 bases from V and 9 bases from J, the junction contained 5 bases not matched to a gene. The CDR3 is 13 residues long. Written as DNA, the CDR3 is TGTGCCAGCAGAATGGACAGGGGGACGCCCCAGCATTTT. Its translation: CASRMDRGTPQHF.

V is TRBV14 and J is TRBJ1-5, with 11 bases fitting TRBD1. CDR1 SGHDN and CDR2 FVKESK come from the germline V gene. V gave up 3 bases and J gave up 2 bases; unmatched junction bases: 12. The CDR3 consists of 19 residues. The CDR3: CASSQEKGWTGGRNQPQHF. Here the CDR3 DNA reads TGTGCCAGCAGCCAGGAAAAAGGCTGGACAGGGGGCCGCAATCAGCCCCAGCATTTT.

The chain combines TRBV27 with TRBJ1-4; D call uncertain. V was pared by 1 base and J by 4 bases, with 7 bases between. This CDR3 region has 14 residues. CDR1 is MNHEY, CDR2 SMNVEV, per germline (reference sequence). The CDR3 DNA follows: TGTGCCAGCAGTTTATATGGTGGTAATGAAAAACTGTTTTTT. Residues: CASSLYGGNEKLFF. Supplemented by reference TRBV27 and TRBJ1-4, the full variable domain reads EAQVTQNPRYLITVTGKKLTVTCSQNMNHEYMSWYRQDPGLGLRQIYYSMNVEVTDKGDVPEGYKVSRKEKRNFPLILESPSPNQTSLYFCASSLYGGNEKLFFGSGTQLSVL.

Here the CDR3 reads CASRTGGSGTDTQYF. The DNA for the CDR3 is TGTGCCAGCAGGACAGGGGGCAGTGGCACAGATACGCAGTATTTT. V is TRBV28 and J is TRBJ2-3; 10 bases are a match to TRBD1. V gave up 6 bases and J gave up 1 base; unmatched junction bases: 4. Germline CDR1 is MDHEN and CDR2 is SYDVKM. The CDR3 is made up of 15 amino acids.

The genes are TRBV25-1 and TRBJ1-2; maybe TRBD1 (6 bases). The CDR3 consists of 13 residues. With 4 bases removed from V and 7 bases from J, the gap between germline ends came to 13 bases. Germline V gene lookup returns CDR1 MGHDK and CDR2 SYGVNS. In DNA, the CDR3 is TGTGCCAGCAGTGGGAGACAGGTGTTTGGCTACACCTTC. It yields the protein CASSGRQVFGYTF.

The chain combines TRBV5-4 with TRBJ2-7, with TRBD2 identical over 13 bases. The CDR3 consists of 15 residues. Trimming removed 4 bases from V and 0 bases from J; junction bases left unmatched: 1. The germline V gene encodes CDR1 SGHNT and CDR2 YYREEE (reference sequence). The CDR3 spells CASSRTSGSSYEQYF. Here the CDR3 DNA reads TGTGCCAGCAGCCGGACTAGCGGGAGCTCCTACGAGCAGTACTTC.

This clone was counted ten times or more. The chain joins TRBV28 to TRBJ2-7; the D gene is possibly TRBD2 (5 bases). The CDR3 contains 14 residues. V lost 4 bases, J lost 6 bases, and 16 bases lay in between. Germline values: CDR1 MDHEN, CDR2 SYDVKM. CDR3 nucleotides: TGTGCCAGCAGTTCCTTTCGGGGAATCGGCGAGCAGTACTTC. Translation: CASSSFRGIGEQYF.

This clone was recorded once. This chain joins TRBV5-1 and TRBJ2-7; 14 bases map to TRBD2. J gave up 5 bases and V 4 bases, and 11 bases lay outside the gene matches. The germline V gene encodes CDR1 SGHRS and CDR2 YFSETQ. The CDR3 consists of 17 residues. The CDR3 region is CASSPPGLAGGSDEQYF. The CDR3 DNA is TGCGCCAGCAGCCCACCAGGACTAGCGGGAGGTTCAGACGAGCAGTACTTC.

Written as DNA, the CDR3 is TGCGCCAGCAGCTTGGAGTTCATGGAGCAGTTCTTC. Protein sequence: CASSLEFMEQFF. V gene TRBV5-1 combines with J gene TRBJ2-1; D is unresolved. V was cut by 0 bases and J by 10 bases, with 8 bases left in between. CDR3 size: 12 residues. CDR1 is SGHRS, CDR2 YFSETQ, per germline.

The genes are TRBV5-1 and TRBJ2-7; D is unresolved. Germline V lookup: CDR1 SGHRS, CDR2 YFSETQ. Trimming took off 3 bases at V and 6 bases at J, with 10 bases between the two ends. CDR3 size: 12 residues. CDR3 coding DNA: TGCGCCAGCAGCTCCACATATGGCGAGCAGTACTTC. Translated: CASSSTYGEQYF.

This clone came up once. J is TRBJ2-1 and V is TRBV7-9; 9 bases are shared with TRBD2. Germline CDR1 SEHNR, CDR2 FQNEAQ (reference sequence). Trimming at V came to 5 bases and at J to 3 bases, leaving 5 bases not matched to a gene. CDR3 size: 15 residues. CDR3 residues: CASSLWTSVYNEQFF. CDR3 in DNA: TGTGCCAGCAGCCTTTGGACTAGCGTCTACAATGAGCAGTTCTTC.

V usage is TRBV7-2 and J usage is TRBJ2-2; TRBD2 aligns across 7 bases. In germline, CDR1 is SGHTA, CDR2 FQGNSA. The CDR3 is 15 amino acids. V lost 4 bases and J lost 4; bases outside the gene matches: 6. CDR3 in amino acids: CASSYLGRGTGELFF. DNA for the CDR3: TGTGCCAGCAGCTACTTAGGGAGGGGCACCGGGGAGCTGTTTTTT.

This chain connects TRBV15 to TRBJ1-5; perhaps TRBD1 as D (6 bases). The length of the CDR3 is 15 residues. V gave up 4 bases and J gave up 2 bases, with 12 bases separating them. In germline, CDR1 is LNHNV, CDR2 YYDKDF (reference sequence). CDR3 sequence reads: CATSTGGTRNQPQHF. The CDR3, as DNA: TGTGCCACCAGCACTGGGGGCACTCGCAATCAGCCCCAGCATTTT.

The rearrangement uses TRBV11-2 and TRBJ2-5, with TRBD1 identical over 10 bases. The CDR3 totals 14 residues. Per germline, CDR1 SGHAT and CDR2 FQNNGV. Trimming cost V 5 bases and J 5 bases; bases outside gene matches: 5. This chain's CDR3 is CASSHWDRGETQYF. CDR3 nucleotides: TGTGCCAGCAGCCACTGGGACAGGGGTGAGACCCAGTACTTC.